A single sample gave rise to the 13 T cell receptor beta chains below, sequenced in a study of blood T cell repertoires in COVID-19. Data came from immunoSEQ multiplex PCR; TCRdb stores just in-frame clones and leaves some out. This sample has 400,000 to 450,000 clones; 85% to 90% occur once, and the top ten carry 1.1%. The sequencing sample was made of PBMCs or T cells enriched from blood (not recorded which). Source of these receptors: a man younger than 45 who had recovered from COVID-19.

The chain is built from TRBV10-1 and TRBJ2-2, with D tentatively TRBD2 (6 bases). This CDR3 comprises 18 residues. V was pared by 5 bases and J by 2 bases, with 21 bases between. CDR1 is WNHNN and CDR2 is SYGVQD in the germline V gene (reference sequence). The CDR3 protein is CASSSLRPGLKNTGELFF. CDR3 nucleotide sequence: TGCGCCAGCAGTTCCTTAAGACCGGGACTGAAAAACACCGGGGAGCTGTTTTTT.

V usage is TRBV15 and J usage is TRBJ2-1; D unclear. This CDR3 has 15 amino acids. The germline V gene encodes CDR1 LNHNV and CDR2 YYDKDF (reference sequence). Trimming cost V 5 bases and J 0 bases, with 11 bases left between them. The CDR3 protein is CATSGPSSSYNEQFF. In DNA, the CDR3 is TGTGCCACCAGCGGCCCATCTAGCTCCTACAATGAGCAGTTCTTC.

This clone was seen only once. The sample carries other DNA sequences with the same CDR3. The rearrangement joins TRBV12-3 or TRBV12-4 to TRBJ1-6; D not certain. The CDR3 runs 11 residues. Trimming removed 4 bases from V and 7 bases from J, with 2 bases in between. In DNA form, the CDR3 reads TGTGCCAGCAGTTCAAATTCACCCCTCCACTTT. Its protein product is CASSSNSPLHF.

This clone has more than one count but fewer than ten. V gene TRBV28 combines with J gene TRBJ1-1, with a tentative D call TRBD1 (5 bases). The CDR3 is 12 amino acids. Per germline, CDR1 MDHEN and CDR2 SYDVKM. Trimming removed 3 bases at V and 6 bases at J, with 8 bases between. Here the CDR3 reads CASSLWGAEAFF. DNA of the CDR3: TGTGCCAGCAGTTTGTGGGGCGCTGAAGCTTTCTTT.

V usage is TRBV4-1 and J usage is TRBJ1-6, with D uncertain. Germline V gene sequence: CDR1 MGHRA, CDR2 YSYEKL. The CDR3 sequence is 14 residues long. The ends were cut back, 1 base at V and 6 bases at J, with 7 bases in the middle. The CDR3 is CASSQVVLNSPLHF. Written as DNA, the CDR3 is TGCGCCAGCAGCCAAGTCGTTCTTAATTCACCCCTCCACTTT.

The J gene is TRBJ1-6, the V gene TRBV14; D is perhaps TRBD1 (6 bases). The V end lost 0 bases, the J end lost 7 bases, and 7 bases lay between the germline ends. The CDR3 totals 14 residues. CDR1 and CDR2 from the germline V gene are SGHDN and FVKESK. The DNA of the CDR3 is TGTGCCAGCAGCCAAGAAACAGGGAATTCACCCCTCCACTTT. It encodes CASSQETGNSPLHF.

The chain uses TRBV9 and TRBJ2-2; a possible D gene is TRBD2 (6 bases). The CDR3 consists of 15 residues. Germline values: CDR1 SGDLS, CDR2 YYNGEE. V lost 1 base and J 5 bases, leaving 12 bases between the germline ends. The CDR3 sequence is CASSVSGSVTGELFF. The CDR3 nucleotides read TGTGCCAGCAGCGTATCCGGGAGTGTGACCGGGGAGCTGTTTTTT.

The chain links TRBV29-1 to TRBJ1-2; possible D gene TRBD1, 6 bases. Germline values: CDR1 SQVTM, CDR2 ANQGSEA. V lost 4 bases and J 4 bases, leaving 13 bases between the germline ends. There are 13 residues in the CDR3. The CDR3 reads CSVGAGDVYGYTF. The DNA for the CDR3 is TGCAGCGTTGGTGCAGGGGATGTCTATGGCTACACCTTC.

This chain uses TRBV5-1 with TRBJ1-2; D call uncertain. V was trimmed by 0 bases and J by 4 bases, leaving 7 bases between them. This CDR3 region has 13 residues. Germline CDR1 SGHRS, CDR2 YFSETQ. In DNA, the CDR3 is TGCGCCAGCAGCTTGGGTCACATCTATGGCTACACCTTC. This sequence encodes CASSLGHIYGYTF.

Written as DNA, the CDR3 is TGTGCCACCCGCCGCGGGGGAGAGCAGTACTTC. Translated, it gives CATRRGGEQYF. J is TRBJ2-7 and V is TRBV6-6, with TRBD2 matching 7 bases. Trimming at V came to 10 bases and at J to 7 bases, leaving 7 bases not matched to a gene. Germline assignment: CDR1 MNHNY and CDR2 SVGAGI (reference sequence). CDR3 length: 11 amino acids.

V is TRBV7-9 and J is TRBJ1-6; a possible D gene is TRBD1 (5 bases). The CDR3 is made up of 15 amino acids. V was clipped by 8 bases and J by 2 bases, with 13 bases between them. Germline loops: CDR1 SEHNR, CDR2 FQNEAQ (reference sequence). The CDR3 is CASRSDSAYNSPLHF. Written as DNA, the CDR3 is TGTGCCAGCCGAAGCGACAGCGCCTATAATTCACCCCTCCACTTT.

V gene TRBV18 combines with J gene TRBJ2-1; TRBD2 might be the D (6 bases). Trimming removed 6 bases from V and 3 bases from J, with 15 bases in between. The CDR3 loop spans 15 amino acids. Per germline, CDR1 KGHSH and CDR2 LQKENI. The CDR3 is CASSPTGGIYNEQFF. As DNA, the CDR3 is TGTGCCAGCTCCCCGACCGGCGGGATCTACAATGAGCAGTTCTTC.

The chain has TRBV9 and TRBJ2-4; 7 bases map to TRBD1. Germline lookup yields CDR1 SGDLS and CDR2 YYNGEE. The V segment lost 4 bases and the J segment 4 bases; nucleotides outside the gene matches: 14. The CDR3 spans 17 residues. The CDR3 DNA sequence: TGTGCCAGCAGCAAACAGGGGACCCTTTCGGTGAAAAACATTCAGTACTTC. This translates into CASSKQGTLSVKNIQYF. Variable domain in full (rest from reference TRBV9 and TRBJ2-4): DSGVTQTPKHLITATGQRVTLRCSPRSGDLSVYWYQQSLDQGLQFLIQYYNGEERAKGNILERFSAQQFPDLHSELNLSSLELGDSALYFCASSKQGTLSVKNIQYFGAGTRLSVL.